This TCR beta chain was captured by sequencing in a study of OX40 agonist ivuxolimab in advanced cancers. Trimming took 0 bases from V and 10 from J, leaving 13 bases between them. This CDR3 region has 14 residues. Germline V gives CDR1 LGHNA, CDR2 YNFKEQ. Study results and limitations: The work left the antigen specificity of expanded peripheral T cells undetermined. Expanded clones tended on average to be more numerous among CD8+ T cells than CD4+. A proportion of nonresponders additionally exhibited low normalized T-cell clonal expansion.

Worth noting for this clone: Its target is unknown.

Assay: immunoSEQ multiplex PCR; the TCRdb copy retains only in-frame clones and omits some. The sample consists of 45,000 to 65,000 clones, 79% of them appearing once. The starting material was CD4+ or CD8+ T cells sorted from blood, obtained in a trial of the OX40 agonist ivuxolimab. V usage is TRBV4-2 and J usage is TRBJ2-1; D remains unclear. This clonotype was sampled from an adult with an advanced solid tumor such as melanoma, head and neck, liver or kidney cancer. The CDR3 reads CASSQDHNEGEQFF. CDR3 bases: TGTGCCAGCAGCCAAGATCATAACGAAGGCGAGCAGTTCTTC.